The source of this T cell receptor beta chain is a study of blood T cell repertoires in COVID-19. The wider study: The cDNA or gDNA used as material had been derived from T cells, B-cell-depleted T cells, or PBMCs.

This clone was detected many times. This CDR3 spans 13 amino acids. Germline CDR1 reads MNHEY; CDR2 reads SVGEGT. Deletions cut 5 bases from V and 0 bases from J, with 8 bases between. Libraries were prepared by immunoSEQ multiplex PCR; TCRdb keeps only in-frame clonotypes and omits some of them. The data contain 100,000 to 150,000 clones, roughly 80% of them singletons. The sequence came from a human donor in a cohort sampled during active COVID-19. Sequencing was carried out using peripheral blood. The rearrangement joins TRBV6-2 or TRBV6-3 to TRBJ2-7, with D possibly matching TRBD1 (6 bases). CDR3 sequence (DNA): TGTGCCAGCAGTCAGGACAGCTCCTACGAGCAGTACTTC. Translated: CASSQDSSYEQYF.